This is a list of T cell receptor beta chains from one sample in a study of T-cell reconstitution after alpha-beta-depleted transplantation in children. TCRdb reprocessed the PCR reads with MiXCR, giving one entry per CDR3 protein. The table lists 200,000 to 300,000 distinct CDR3 sequences, roughly 7.7% of them singletons. The starting material was PBMCs, mostly from graft donor cells, obtained 180 days after TCRalphabeta/CD19-depleted stem cell transplant. The receptors were gathered from a male patient under 18 who had a stem cell transplant for acute lymphoblastic leukemia, so the T cells may come from the graft donor. Each CDR3 is given with its conserved first and last residue. A D gene is named only where the DNA matches it firmly. The listing skips clone size in some rows; elsewhere it reads once, few, many or a size class.

d_call: .; j_call: TRBJ2-5; clone_size: many; v_call: TRBV15; cdr3_aa: CATSRAVRILETQYF; cdr3_nt: TGTGCCACCAGCAGAGCCGTGAGGATACTCGAGACCCAGTACTTC
d_call: .; j_call: TRBJ2-3; clone_size: many; v_call: TRBV20-1; cdr3_aa: CTPQVGGADTQYF; cdr3_nt: TGCACTCCGCAGGTGGGGGGAGCAGATACGCAGTATTTT
d_call: .; j_call: TRBJ2-3; clone_size: many; v_call: TRBV7-9; cdr3_aa: CASSLVRQGRGTDTQYF; cdr3_nt: TGTGCCAGCAGCTTAGTCCGCCAGGGGAGGGGAACAGATACGCAGTATTTT
d_call: TRBD2; j_call: TRBJ2-5; clone_size: many; v_call: TRBV20-1; cdr3_aa: CSARDRASGGARTQYF; cdr3_nt: TGCAGTGCTAGAGATCGTGCCAGCGGGGGAGCACGGACCCAGTACTTC
d_call: .; j_call: TRBJ2-1; clone_size: many; v_call: TRBV15; cdr3_aa: CATSRVGDYNEQFF; cdr3_nt: TGTGCCACCAGCAGAGTAGGGGACTACAATGAGCAGTTCTTC
d_call: .; j_call: TRBJ1-2; clone_size: many; v_call: TRBV19; cdr3_aa: CASNPQATYGYTF; cdr3_nt: TGTGCCAGTAACCCACAGGCGACCTATGGCTACACCTTC
d_call: .; j_call: TRBJ1-2; clone_size: .; v_call: TRBV25-1; cdr3_aa: CASSEQGIGYTF; cdr3_nt: TGTGCCAGCAGTGAACAGGGGATCGGCTACACCTTC
d_call: TRBD1; j_call: TRBJ1-1; clone_size: .; v_call: TRBV6-5; cdr3_aa: CASSFWTGRNTEAFF; cdr3_nt: TGTGCCAGCAGTTTCTGGACAGGGAGGAACACTGAAGCTTTCTTT
d_call: TRBD2; j_call: TRBJ2-7; clone_size: many; v_call: TRBV20-1; cdr3_aa: CSARDDESLAGGRWEQYF; cdr3_nt: TGCAGTGCTAGAGATGATGAGTCGCTAGCGGGGGGGCGATGGGAGCAGTACTTC
d_call: .; j_call: TRBJ2-1; clone_size: few; v_call: TRBV5-6; cdr3_aa: CASSALRDVNEQFF; cdr3_nt: TGTGCCAGCAGCGCCCTGCGGGACGTGAATGAGCAGTTCTTC
d_call: .; j_call: TRBJ1-6; clone_size: many; v_call: TRBV6-5; cdr3_aa: CASSYLGQANSPLHF; cdr3_nt: TGTGCCAGCAGTTACTTGGGCCAGGCCAATTCACCCCTCCACTTT
d_call: .; j_call: TRBJ2-7; clone_size: many; v_call: TRBV20-1; cdr3_aa: CSARRQISYEQYF; cdr3_nt: TGCAGTGCTAGACGACAGATTAGCTACGAGCAGTACTTC
d_call: .; j_call: TRBJ2-5; clone_size: many; v_call: TRBV9; cdr3_aa: CASSVNAVSQETQYF; cdr3_nt: TGTGCCAGCAGCGTAAATGCGGTTTCCCAAGAGACCCAGTACTTC
d_call: TRBD1; j_call: TRBJ2-3; clone_size: many; v_call: TRBV12-3/TRBV12-4; cdr3_aa: CASRSDRGPDTQYF; cdr3_nt: TGTGCCAGCAGATCGGACAGGGGACCAGATACGCAGTATTTT
d_call: .; j_call: TRBJ2-1; clone_size: many; v_call: TRBV7-3; cdr3_aa: CASSQGSRANEQFF; cdr3_nt: TGTGCCAGCAGCCAAGGGTCGAGGGCTAATGAGCAGTTCTTC
d_call: TRBD2; j_call: TRBJ2-5; clone_size: many; v_call: TRBV9; cdr3_aa: CASSVGASGVETQYF; cdr3_nt: TGTGCCAGCAGCGTAGGGGCTAGCGGGGTGGAGACCCAGTACTTC
d_call: .; j_call: TRBJ1-5; clone_size: .; v_call: TRBV19; cdr3_aa: CASRTGVNQPQHF; cdr3_nt: TGTGCCAGTAGAACGGGGGTTAATCAGCCCCAGCATTTT
d_call: TRBD1; j_call: TRBJ1-2; clone_size: many; v_call: TRBV20-1; cdr3_aa: CSARDSVNYGYTF; cdr3_nt: TGCAGTGCCCGGGACAGTGTGAACTATGGCTACACCTTC
d_call: .; j_call: TRBJ2-7; clone_size: many; v_call: TRBV27; cdr3_aa: CASSLVPSYEQYF; cdr3_nt: TGTGCCAGCAGTTTAGTTCCTTCCTACGAGCAGTACTTC
d_call: TRBD2; j_call: TRBJ2-3; clone_size: many; v_call: TRBV24-1; cdr3_aa: CATSDVGTSDTDTQYF; cdr3_nt: TGTGCCACCAGTGATGTCGGGACTAGCGACACAGATACGCAGTATTTT
d_call: .; j_call: TRBJ1-2; clone_size: many; v_call: TRBV2; cdr3_aa: CASSEGPPGAGEGGYTF; cdr3_nt: TGTGCCAGCAGTGAAGGTCCACCCGGAGCCGGAGAGGGTGGCTACACCTTC
d_call: TRBD2; j_call: TRBJ2-3; clone_size: many; v_call: TRBV5-1; cdr3_aa: CASSSAGGTDTQYF; cdr3_nt: TGCGCCAGCAGCTCCGCGGGGGGGACAGATACGCAGTATTTT
d_call: .; j_call: TRBJ2-1; clone_size: many; v_call: TRBV29-1; cdr3_aa: CSFEGRLNEQFF; cdr3_nt: TGCAGCTTTGAGGGCAGACTGAATGAGCAGTTCTTC
d_call: .; j_call: TRBJ2-5; clone_size: many; v_call: TRBV5-5; cdr3_aa: CASSYRTGRVQETQYF; cdr3_nt: TGTGCCAGCAGCTACCGAACAGGGAGGGTACAAGAGACCCAGTACTTC
d_call: TRBD2; j_call: TRBJ2-1; clone_size: .; v_call: TRBV19; cdr3_aa: CASSPQQTSRPYNEQFF; cdr3_nt: TGTGCCAGTAGTCCCCAACAGACTAGCCGTCCTTACAATGAGCAGTTCTTC
d_call: TRBD1; j_call: TRBJ1-6; clone_size: many; v_call: TRBV12-3/TRBV12-4; cdr3_aa: CASRGQPRDSPLHF; cdr3_nt: TGTGCCAGCAGGGGACAGCCGAGGGATTCACCCCTCCACTTT
d_call: TRBD2; j_call: TRBJ2-3; clone_size: many; v_call: TRBV5-1; cdr3_aa: CASSLRTSGGPSTDTQYF; cdr3_nt: TGCGCCAGCAGCTTGCGAACTAGCGGGGGTCCAAGCACAGATACGCAGTATTTT
d_call: .; j_call: TRBJ1-2; clone_size: many; v_call: TRBV2; cdr3_aa: CASRRPGYTF; cdr3_nt: TGTGCCAGCAGGAGACCCGGCTACACCTTC
d_call: .; j_call: TRBJ2-5; clone_size: many; v_call: TRBV10-3; cdr3_aa: CAISARVEETQYF; cdr3_nt: TGTGCCATCAGTGCCAGGGTAGAAGAGACCCAGTACTTC
d_call: TRBD2; j_call: TRBJ2-7; clone_size: many; v_call: TRBV13; cdr3_aa: CASSRAGKAYEQYF; cdr3_nt: TGTGCCAGCAGCCGAGCGGGAAAAGCCTACGAGCAGTACTTC
d_call: .; j_call: TRBJ1-1; clone_size: few; v_call: TRBV18; cdr3_aa: CASSPQAGQLNTEAFF; cdr3_nt: TGTGCCAGCTCACCCCAGGCCGGGCAACTGAACACTGAAGCTTTCTTT
d_call: .; j_call: TRBJ1-2; clone_size: many; v_call: TRBV25-1; cdr3_aa: CASTQGPGGYTF; cdr3_nt: TGTGCCAGCACCCAGGGCCCGGGGGGCTACACCTTC
d_call: TRBD2; j_call: TRBJ2-7; clone_size: many; v_call: TRBV7-6; cdr3_aa: CASSQTSLGSYEQYF; cdr3_nt: TGTGCCAGCAGCCAGACTAGCCTAGGCTCCTACGAGCAGTACTTC
d_call: TRBD1; j_call: TRBJ2-3; clone_size: many; v_call: TRBV12-3/TRBV12-4; cdr3_aa: CASSGETGGSTDTQYF; cdr3_nt: TGTGCCAGCAGTGGAGAGACAGGGGGTAGCACAGATACGCAGTATTTT
d_call: .; j_call: TRBJ1-4; clone_size: many; v_call: TRBV2; cdr3_aa: CASTGQSAATNEKLFF; cdr3_nt: TGTGCCAGCACCGGGCAGAGTGCCGCAACTAATGAAAAACTGTTTTTT
d_call: TRBD1; j_call: TRBJ2-2; clone_size: once; v_call: TRBV6-1; cdr3_aa: CASSEGRQGTLGELFF; cdr3_nt: TGTGCCAGCAGTGAAGGACGACAGGGTACTTTAGGGGAGCTGTTTTTT
d_call: TRBD1; j_call: TRBJ2-7; clone_size: many; v_call: TRBV7-8; cdr3_aa: CASSAGQGGEQYF; cdr3_nt: TGTGCCAGCAGCGCAGGACAGGGCGGCGAGCAGTACTTC
d_call: TRBD1; j_call: TRBJ1-1; clone_size: many; v_call: TRBV5-1; cdr3_aa: CASSGGQGAIKAFF; cdr3_nt: TGCGCCAGCAGCGGCGGACAGGGGGCTATTAAAGCTTTCTTT
d_call: .; j_call: TRBJ2-1; clone_size: many; v_call: TRBV9; cdr3_aa: CASSVGLREAGDNEQFF; cdr3_nt: TGTGCCAGCAGCGTAGGACTCCGGGAGGCAGGGGACAATGAGCAGTTCTTC
d_call: .; j_call: TRBJ2-7; clone_size: many; v_call: TRBV15; cdr3_aa: CATSDRAAYEQYF; cdr3_nt: TGTGCCACCAGCGACCGGGCTGCCTACGAGCAGTACTTC
d_call: .; j_call: TRBJ2-3; clone_size: .; v_call: TRBV6-5; cdr3_aa: CASSYSTSTDTQYF; cdr3_nt: TGTGCCAGCAGTTATTCTACAAGCACAGATACGCAGTATTTT
d_call: TRBD1; j_call: TRBJ1-4; clone_size: many; v_call: TRBV12-3/TRBV12-4; cdr3_aa: CASSSRQGGEKLFF; cdr3_nt: TGTGCCAGCAGTTCTCGACAGGGAGGTGAAAAACTGTTTTTT
d_call: .; j_call: TRBJ2-7; clone_size: many; v_call: TRBV29-1; cdr3_aa: CSVEGDNPYEQYF; cdr3_nt: TGCAGCGTTGAAGGTGACAACCCCTACGAGCAGTACTTC
d_call: .; j_call: TRBJ1-4; clone_size: many; v_call: TRBV3-1; cdr3_aa: CASSQDRTFVGKLFF; cdr3_nt: TGTGCCAGCAGCCAAGACAGGACATTCGTAGGAAAACTGTTTTTT
d_call: TRBD2; j_call: TRBJ2-1; clone_size: many; v_call: TRBV5-1; cdr3_aa: CASSYFRLAGSLSSYNEQFF; cdr3_nt: TGCGCCAGCAGCTATTTCCGACTAGCGGGGTCCCTCTCCTCCTACAATGAGCAGTTCTTC
d_call: .; j_call: TRBJ1-5; clone_size: many; v_call: TRBV9; cdr3_aa: CASSVYGQPYQPQHF; cdr3_nt: TGTGCCAGCAGCGTATACGGACAGCCCTATCAGCCCCAGCATTTT
d_call: TRBD2; j_call: TRBJ2-3; clone_size: many; v_call: TRBV13; cdr3_aa: CASSSSGRWNTADTQYF; cdr3_nt: TGTGCCAGCAGCTCTAGCGGGAGGTGGAACACAGCAGATACGCAGTATTTT
d_call: .; j_call: TRBJ2-1; clone_size: many; v_call: TRBV9; cdr3_aa: CASSPTPSPYNEQFF; cdr3_nt: TGTGCCAGCAGCCCTACTCCTAGCCCCTACAATGAGCAGTTCTTC
d_call: .; j_call: TRBJ1-2; clone_size: many; v_call: TRBV6-5; cdr3_aa: CASRGSGGWGYTF; cdr3_nt: TGTGCCAGCAGAGGGTCCGGAGGTTGGGGCTACACCTTC
d_call: .; j_call: TRBJ2-2; clone_size: many; v_call: TRBV5-1; cdr3_aa: CASMRLNGTGELFF; cdr3_nt: TGCGCCAGCATGCGGCTGAACGGCACCGGGGAGCTGTTTTTT
d_call: .; j_call: TRBJ2-7; clone_size: many; v_call: TRBV27; cdr3_aa: CASSLGGTVEQYF; cdr3_nt: TGTGCCAGCAGTTTAGGGGGTACAGTCGAGCAGTACTTC
d_call: .; j_call: TRBJ2-3; clone_size: many; v_call: TRBV7-6; cdr3_aa: CASSLEGAGFGTLYF; cdr3_nt: TGTGCCAGCAGCTTAGAGGGCGCGGGATTTGGTACGCTGTATTTT
d_call: TRBD1; j_call: TRBJ2-7; clone_size: .; v_call: TRBV5-6; cdr3_aa: CASSLVDREGEQYF; cdr3_nt: TGTGCCAGCAGCTTGGTTGACAGGGAAGGCGAGCAGTACTTC
d_call: TRBD1; j_call: TRBJ2-3; clone_size: many; v_call: TRBV20-1; cdr3_aa: CSAGRQGTQYF; cdr3_nt: TGCAGTGCAGGCCGACAGGGAACGCAGTATTTT